Given below is one T cell receptor beta chain in context. Its antigen remains unidentified. CDR3 length: 12 amino acids. Trimming pared 5 bases from V and 5 bases from J, leaving 7 bases between. CDR1 is SEHNR, CDR2 FQNEAQ, per germline (reference sequence). The data belong to a study of radiotherapy plus CTLA-4 blockade in lung cancer. Broader study findings: The best prediction of response reportedly came from early blood T cell clone dynamics, with interferon-beta. Among blood TCR repertoires after radiotherapy plus ipilimumab, tumor-derived clones expanded.

This table comes from immunoSEQ multiplex PCR, and its TCRdb copy is limited to in-frame clones, with some not included. The table records just under 45,000 clones, 55% to 80% of them present only once. Focal radiation plus CTLA-4 blockade with ipilimumab was given to patients with chemo-refractory metastatic non-small-cell lung cancer. This chain joins TRBV7-9 and TRBJ1-5; D not resolved. This TCR was recovered from a human donor with non-small cell lung cancer who had a partial response to radiotherapy plus ipilimumab. Sequencing was performed on peripheral blood, taken from a patient treated with radiotherapy plus ipilimumab. This CDR3 is CASSRGDQPQHF. CDR3 DNA sequence: TGTGCCAGCAGCCGGGGTGATCAGCCCCAGCATTTT.